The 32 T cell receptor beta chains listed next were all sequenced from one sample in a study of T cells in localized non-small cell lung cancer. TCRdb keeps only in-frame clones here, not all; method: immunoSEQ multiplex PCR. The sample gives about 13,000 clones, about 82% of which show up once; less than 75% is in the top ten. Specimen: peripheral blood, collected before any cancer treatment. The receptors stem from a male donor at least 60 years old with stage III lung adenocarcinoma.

CDR3 sequence: CASSLTGQGGDTQYF. DNA for the CDR3: TGTGCCAGCAGCTTGACGGGACAGGGGGGAGATACGCAGTATTTT. The chain joins TRBV7-2 to TRBJ2-3, with 11 bases identical to TRBD1. Germline CDR1 reads SGHTA; CDR2 reads FQGNSA. The J segment lost 5 bases and the V segment lost 3 bases, leaving 4 bases of the junction unmatched. The CDR3 consists of 15 residues.

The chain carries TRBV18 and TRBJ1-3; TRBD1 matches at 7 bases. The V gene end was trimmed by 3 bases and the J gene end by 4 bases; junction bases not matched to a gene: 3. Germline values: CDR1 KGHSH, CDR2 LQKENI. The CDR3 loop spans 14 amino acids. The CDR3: CASSPDRFGNTIYF. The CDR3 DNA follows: TGTGCCAGCTCACCGGACAGGTTCGGAAACACCATATATTTT.

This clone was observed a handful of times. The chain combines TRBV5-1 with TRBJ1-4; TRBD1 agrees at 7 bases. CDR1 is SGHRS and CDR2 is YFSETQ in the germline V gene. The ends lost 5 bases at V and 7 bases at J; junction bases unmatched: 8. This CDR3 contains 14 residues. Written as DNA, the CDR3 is TGCGCCAGCAGACTGGACAGGCGCGGTGAAAAACTGTTTTTT. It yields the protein CASRLDRRGEKLFF. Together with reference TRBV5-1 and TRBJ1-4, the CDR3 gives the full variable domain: KAGVTQTPRYLIKTRGQQVTLSCSPISGHRSVSWYQQTPGQGLQFLFEYFSETQRNKGNFPGRFSGRQFSNSRSEMNVSTLELGDSALYLCASRLDRRGEKLFFGSGTQLSVL.

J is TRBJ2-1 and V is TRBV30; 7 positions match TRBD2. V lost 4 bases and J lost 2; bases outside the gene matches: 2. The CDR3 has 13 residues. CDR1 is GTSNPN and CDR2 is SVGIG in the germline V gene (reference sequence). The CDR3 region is CAWTSGAYNEQFF. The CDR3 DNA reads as TGTGCCTGGACTAGCGGAGCCTACAATGAGCAGTTCTTC.

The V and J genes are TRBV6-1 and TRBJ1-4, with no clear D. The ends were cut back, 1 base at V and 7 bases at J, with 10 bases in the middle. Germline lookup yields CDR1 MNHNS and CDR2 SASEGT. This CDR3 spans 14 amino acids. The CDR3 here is CASSEEGFSEKLFF. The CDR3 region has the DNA TGTGCCAGCAGTGAAGAGGGATTTAGTGAAAAACTGTTTTTT.

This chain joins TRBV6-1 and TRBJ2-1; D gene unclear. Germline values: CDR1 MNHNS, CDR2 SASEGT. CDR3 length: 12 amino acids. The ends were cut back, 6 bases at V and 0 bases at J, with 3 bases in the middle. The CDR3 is CASRGSYNEQFF. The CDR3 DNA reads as TGTGCCAGCAGAGGCTCCTACAATGAGCAGTTCTTC.

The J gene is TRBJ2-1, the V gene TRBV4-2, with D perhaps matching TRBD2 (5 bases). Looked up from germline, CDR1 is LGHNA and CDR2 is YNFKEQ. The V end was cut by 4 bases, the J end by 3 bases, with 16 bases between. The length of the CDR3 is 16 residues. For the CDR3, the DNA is TGTGCCAGCAGCCTCGATCCAGAGAGCGGCTACAATGAGCAGTTCTTC. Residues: CASSLDPESGYNEQFF.

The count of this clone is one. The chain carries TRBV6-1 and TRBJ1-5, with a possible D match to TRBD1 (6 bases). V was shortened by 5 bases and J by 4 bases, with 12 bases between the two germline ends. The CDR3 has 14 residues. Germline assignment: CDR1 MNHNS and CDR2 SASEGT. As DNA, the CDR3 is TGTGCCAGCAGTCCGGGACAACGAAATCAGCCCCAGCATTTT. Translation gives CASSPGQRNQPQHF.

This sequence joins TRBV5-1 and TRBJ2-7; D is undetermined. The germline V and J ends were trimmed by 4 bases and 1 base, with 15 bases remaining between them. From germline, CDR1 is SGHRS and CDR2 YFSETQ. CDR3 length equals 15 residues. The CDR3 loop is CASSQEPDGSYEQYF. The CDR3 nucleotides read TGCGCCAGCAGCCAAGAACCGGACGGGTCCTACGAGCAGTACTTC.

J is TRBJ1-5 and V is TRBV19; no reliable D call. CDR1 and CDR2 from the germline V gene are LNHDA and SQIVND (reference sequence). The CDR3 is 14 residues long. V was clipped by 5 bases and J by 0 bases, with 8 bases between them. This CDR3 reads CASSRKNSNQPQHF. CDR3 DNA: TGTGCCAGTAGTCGGAAGAATAGCAATCAGCCCCAGCATTTT.

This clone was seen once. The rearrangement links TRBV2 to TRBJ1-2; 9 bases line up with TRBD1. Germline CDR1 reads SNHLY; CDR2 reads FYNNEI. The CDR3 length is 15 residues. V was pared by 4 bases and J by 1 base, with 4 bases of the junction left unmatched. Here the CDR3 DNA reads TGTGCCAGCAGTGGATGGACAGGGGATAACTATGGCTACACCTTC. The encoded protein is CASSGWTGDNYGYTF.

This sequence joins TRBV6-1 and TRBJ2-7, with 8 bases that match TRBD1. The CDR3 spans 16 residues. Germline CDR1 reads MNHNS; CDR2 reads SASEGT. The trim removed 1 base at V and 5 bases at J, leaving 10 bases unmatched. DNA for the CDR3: TGTGCCAGCAGTGAAGAGAGGGGAGGACAGGGAGACGAGCAGTACTTC. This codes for CASSEERGGQGDEQYF.

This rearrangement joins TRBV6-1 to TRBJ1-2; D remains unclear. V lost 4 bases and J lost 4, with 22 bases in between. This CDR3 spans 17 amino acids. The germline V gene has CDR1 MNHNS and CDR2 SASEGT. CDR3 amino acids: CASSASVIARSGYGYTF. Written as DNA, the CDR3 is TGTGCCAGCAGTGCATCTGTTATTGCTCGATCTGGCTATGGCTACACCTTC.

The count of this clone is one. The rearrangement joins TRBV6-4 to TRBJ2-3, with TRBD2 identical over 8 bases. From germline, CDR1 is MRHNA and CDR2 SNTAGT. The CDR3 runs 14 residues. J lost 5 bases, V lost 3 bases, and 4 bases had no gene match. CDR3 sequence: CASSEAGDIDTQYF. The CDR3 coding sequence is TGTGCCAGCAGTGAAGCGGGGGATATAGATACGCAGTATTTT.

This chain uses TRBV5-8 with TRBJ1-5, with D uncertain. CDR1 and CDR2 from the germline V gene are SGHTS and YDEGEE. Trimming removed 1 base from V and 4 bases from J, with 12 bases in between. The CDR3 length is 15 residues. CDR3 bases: TGTGCCAGCAGCTTGTTGCAGCTTGCAAATCAGCCCCAGCATTTT. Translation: CASSLLQLANQPQHF.

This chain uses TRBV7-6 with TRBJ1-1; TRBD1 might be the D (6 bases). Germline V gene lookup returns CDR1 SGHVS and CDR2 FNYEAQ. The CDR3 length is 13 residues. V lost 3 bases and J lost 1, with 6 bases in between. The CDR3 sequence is CASSLGQNTEAFF. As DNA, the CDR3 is TGTGCCAGCAGCTTGGGACAGAACACTGAAGCTTTCTTT.

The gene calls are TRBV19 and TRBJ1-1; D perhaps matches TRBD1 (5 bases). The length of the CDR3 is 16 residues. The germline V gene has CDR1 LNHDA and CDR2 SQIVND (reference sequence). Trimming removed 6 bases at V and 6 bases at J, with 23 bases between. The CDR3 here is CASSGQGGSSGSEAFF. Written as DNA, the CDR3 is TGTGCCAGTAGCGGCCAGGGAGGTAGCAGCGGATCTGAAGCTTTCTTT.

DNA of the CDR3: TGTGCCAGCAGCTCTCCTAATCAGCCCCAGCATTTT. Translation: CASSSPNQPQHF. This chain uses TRBV7-8 with TRBJ1-5; D uncertain. This CDR3 has 12 amino acids. Per the germline V gene, CDR1 is SGHVS and CDR2 is FQNEAQ. V was clipped by 4 bases and J by 4 bases, with 5 bases between them.

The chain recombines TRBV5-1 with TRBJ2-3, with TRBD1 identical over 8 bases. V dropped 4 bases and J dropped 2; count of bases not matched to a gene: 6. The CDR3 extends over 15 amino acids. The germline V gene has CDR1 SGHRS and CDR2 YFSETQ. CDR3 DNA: TGCGCCAGCAGCCAGACAGGGGCCCTCACAGATACGCAGTATTTT. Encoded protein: CASSQTGALTDTQYF. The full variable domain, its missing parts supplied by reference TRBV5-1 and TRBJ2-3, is KAGVTQTPRYLIKTRGQQVTLSCSPISGHRSVSWYQQTPGQGLQFLFEYFSETQRNKGNFPGRFSGRQFSNSRSEMNVSTLELGDSALYLCASSQTGALTDTQYFGPGTRLTVL.

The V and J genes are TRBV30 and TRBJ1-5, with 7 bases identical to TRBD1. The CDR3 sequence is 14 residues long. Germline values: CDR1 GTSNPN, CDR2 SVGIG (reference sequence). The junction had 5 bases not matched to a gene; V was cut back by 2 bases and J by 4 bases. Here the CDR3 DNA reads TGTGCCTGGAGTCCCGGGACAGCTAATCAGCCCCAGCATTTT. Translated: CAWSPGTANQPQHF.

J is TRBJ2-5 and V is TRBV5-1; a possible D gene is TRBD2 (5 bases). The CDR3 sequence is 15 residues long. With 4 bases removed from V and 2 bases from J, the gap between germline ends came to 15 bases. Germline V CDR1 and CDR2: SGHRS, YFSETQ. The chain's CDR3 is CASSPNEGSQETQYF. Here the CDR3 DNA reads TGCGCCAGCAGCCCGAACGAGGGTTCACAAGAGACCCAGTACTTC.

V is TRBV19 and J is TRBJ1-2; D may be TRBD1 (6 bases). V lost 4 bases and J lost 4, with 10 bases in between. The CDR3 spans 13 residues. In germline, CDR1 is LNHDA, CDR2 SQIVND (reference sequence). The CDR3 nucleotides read TGTGCCAGTAGTAGCGAGACAGGCTATGGCTACACCTTC. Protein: CASSSETGYGYTF. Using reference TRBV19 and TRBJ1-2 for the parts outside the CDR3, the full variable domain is DGGITQSPKYLFRKEGQNVTLSCEQNLNHDAMYWYRQDPGQGLRLIYYSQIVNDFQKGDIAEGYSVSREKKESFPLTVTSAQKNPTAFYLCASSSETGYGYTFGSGTRLTVV.

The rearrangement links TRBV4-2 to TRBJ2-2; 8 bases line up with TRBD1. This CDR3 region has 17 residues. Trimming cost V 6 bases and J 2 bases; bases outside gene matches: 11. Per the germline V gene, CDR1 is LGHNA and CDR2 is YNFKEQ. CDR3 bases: TGTGCCAGCAGTATTTTTGGACAGGGTGGAAACACCGGGGAGCTGTTTTTT. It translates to CASSIFGQGGNTGELFF.

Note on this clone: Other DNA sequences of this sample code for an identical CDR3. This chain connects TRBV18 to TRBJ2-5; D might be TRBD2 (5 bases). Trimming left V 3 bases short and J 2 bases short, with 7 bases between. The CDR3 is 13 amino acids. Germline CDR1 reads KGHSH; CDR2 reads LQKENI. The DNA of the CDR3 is TGTGCCAGCTCACCGGGGAGTCAAGAGACCCAGTACTTC. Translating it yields CASSPGSQETQYF.

The CDR3 reads CASSLDRATDTQYF. The CDR3 coding sequence is TGTGCCAGCAGTTTAGACAGGGCCACAGATACGCAGTATTTT. The chain is built from TRBV27 and TRBJ2-3; 7 bases are a match to TRBD1. The ends lost 2 bases at V and 2 bases at J; junction bases unmatched: 1. The CDR3 spans 14 residues. The germline V gene encodes CDR1 MNHEY and CDR2 SMNVEV (reference sequence).

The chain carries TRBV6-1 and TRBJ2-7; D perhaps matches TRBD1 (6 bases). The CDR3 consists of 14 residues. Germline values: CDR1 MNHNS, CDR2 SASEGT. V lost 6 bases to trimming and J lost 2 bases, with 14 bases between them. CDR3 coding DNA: TGTGCCAGCAGGGGTACCGGGGACACCTACGAGCAGTACTTC. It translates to CASRGTGDTYEQYF.

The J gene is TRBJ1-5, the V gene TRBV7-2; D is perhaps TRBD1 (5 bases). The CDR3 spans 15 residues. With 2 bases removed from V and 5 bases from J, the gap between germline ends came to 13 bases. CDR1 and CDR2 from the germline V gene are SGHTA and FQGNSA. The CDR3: CASSLLGRVDQPQHF. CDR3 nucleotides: TGTGCCAGCAGCTTATTAGGCAGGGTCGATCAGCCCCAGCATTTT.

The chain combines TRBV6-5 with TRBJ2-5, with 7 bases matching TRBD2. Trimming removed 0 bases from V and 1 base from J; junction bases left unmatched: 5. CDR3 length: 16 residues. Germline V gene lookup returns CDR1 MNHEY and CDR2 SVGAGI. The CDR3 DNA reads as TGTGCCAGCAGTTACTCGCACGCGGGGGTCCAAGAGACCCAGTACTTC. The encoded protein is CASSYSHAGVQETQYF.

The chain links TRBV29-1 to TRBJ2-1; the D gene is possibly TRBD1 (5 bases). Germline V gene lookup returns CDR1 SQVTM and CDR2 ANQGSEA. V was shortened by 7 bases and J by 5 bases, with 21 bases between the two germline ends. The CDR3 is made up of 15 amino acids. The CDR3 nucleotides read TGCAGCGCCGAAGCGACTGGGGCCTGGGACAATGAGCAGTTCTTC. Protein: CSAEATGAWDNEQFF.

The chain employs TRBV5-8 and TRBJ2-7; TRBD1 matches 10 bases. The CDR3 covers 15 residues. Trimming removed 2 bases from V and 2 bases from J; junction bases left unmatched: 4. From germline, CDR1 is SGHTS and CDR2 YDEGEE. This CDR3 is CASSFKGTGAYEQYF. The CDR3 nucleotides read TGTGCCAGCAGCTTTAAGGGGACAGGGGCCTACGAGCAGTACTTC.

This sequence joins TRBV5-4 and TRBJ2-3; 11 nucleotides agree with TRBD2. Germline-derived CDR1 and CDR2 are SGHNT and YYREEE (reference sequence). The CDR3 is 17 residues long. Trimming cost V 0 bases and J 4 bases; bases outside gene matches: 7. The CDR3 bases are TGTGCCAGCAGCTTGGCAGGGACTAGCGGTCTGGCAGATACGCAGTATTTT. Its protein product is CASSLAGTSGLADTQYF.

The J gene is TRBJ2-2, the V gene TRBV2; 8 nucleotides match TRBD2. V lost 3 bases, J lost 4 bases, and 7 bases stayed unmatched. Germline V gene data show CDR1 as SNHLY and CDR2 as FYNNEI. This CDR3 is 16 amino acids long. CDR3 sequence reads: CASSDELAGITGELFF. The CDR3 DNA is TGTGCCAGCAGTGACGAGCTAGCGGGTATCACCGGGGAGCTGTTTTTT.